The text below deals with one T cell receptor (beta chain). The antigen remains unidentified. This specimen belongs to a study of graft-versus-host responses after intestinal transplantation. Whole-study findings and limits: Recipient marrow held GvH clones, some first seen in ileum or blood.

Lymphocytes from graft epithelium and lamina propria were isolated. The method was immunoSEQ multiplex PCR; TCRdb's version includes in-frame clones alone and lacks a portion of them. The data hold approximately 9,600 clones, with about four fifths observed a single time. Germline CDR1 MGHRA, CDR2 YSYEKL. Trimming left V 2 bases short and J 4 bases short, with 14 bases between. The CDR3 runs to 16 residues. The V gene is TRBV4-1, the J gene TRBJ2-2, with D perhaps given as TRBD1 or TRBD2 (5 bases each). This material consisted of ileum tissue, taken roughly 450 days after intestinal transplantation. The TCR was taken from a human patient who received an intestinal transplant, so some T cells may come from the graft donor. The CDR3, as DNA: TGCGCCAGCAGCCAACCCTCTGGGGGTCCCACCGGGGAGCTGTTTTTT. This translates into CASSQPSGGPTGELFF.